This TCR beta chain came from a study of OX40 agonist ivuxolimab in advanced cancers. Repertoires were generated with immunoSEQ multiplex PCR, while TCRdb's copy carries only in-frame clones and drops some. Among 85,000 to 100,000 clones, approximately 85% were seen once, and the ten largest hold 0.2% to 0.25%. Trimming removed 6 bases from V and 0 bases from J; junction bases left unmatched: 10. The CDR3 has 18 amino acids. Germline V gene sequence: CDR1 MDHEN, CDR2 SYDVKM. Material: CD4+ or CD8+ T cells sorted from blood, obtained in a trial of the OX40 agonist ivuxolimab. This receptor was obtained from an adult with an advanced solid tumor such as melanoma, head and neck, liver or kidney cancer. The V call is TRBV28, the J call TRBJ2-2; TRBD1 matches at 10 bases. CDR3 in amino acids: CASRILTGGKANTGELFF. CDR3 DNA sequence: TGTGCCAGCAGAATACTGACAGGGGGCAAGGCGAACACCGGGGAGCTGTTTTTT.